These 16 T cell receptor beta chains were all obtained from the same sample, sequenced in a study of T cell changes during pregnancy in multiple sclerosis. Sequencing used immunoSEQ multiplex PCR; TCRdb keeps in-frame clones, though not all of them. The sample lists about 59,000 clones, over 80% occurring once. The sequencing used peripheral blood, collected in the second trimester of pregnancy. The source of these receptors is a female donor in good health, enrolled as a control in a pregnancy study.

The rearrangement uses TRBV6-1 and TRBJ2-1; 13 bases agree with TRBD2. Per germline, CDR1 MNHNS and CDR2 SASEGT. CDR3 length equals 15 residues. V lost 6 bases to trimming and J lost 9 bases; unmatched junction nucleotides: 8. As DNA, the CDR3 is TGTGCCAGCAGAAGCGGACTAGCGGGAGAAAGTGAGCAGTTCTTC. This codes for CASRSGLAGESEQFF.

CDR3 loop: CASSQEPGNTGELFF. The CDR3 coding sequence is TGCGCCAGCAGCCAAGAACCAGGGAACACCGGGGAGCTGTTTTTT. The chain uses TRBV4-1 and TRBJ2-2; D gene unclear. The CDR3 covers 15 residues. The germline CDR1 and CDR2 sequences are MGHRA and YSYEKL. Trimming stripped 0 bases from V and 1 base from J, with 6 bases between.

The V and J genes are TRBV28 and TRBJ1-2, with TRBD1 matching over 7 bases. The CDR3 is made up of 15 amino acids. V lost 5 bases to trimming and J lost 2 bases; unmatched junction nucleotides: 8. Germline lookup yields CDR1 MDHEN and CDR2 SYDVKM. CDR3 sequence: CASSGVSGQNYGYTF. In DNA form, the CDR3 reads TGTGCCAGCAGTGGTGTATCGGGACAGAACTATGGCTACACCTTC.

The chain uses TRBV6-5 and TRBJ2-7, with 10 bases matching TRBD2. Germline CDR1 and CDR2: MNHEY and SVGAGI. With 0 bases clipped from V and 6 bases from J, the junction kept 8 bases outside the gene matches. There are 16 residues in the CDR3. The CDR3 DNA sequence: TGTGCCAGCAGTTACTCGGCTAGCGGGGGACTGGGCGAGCAGTACTTC. This translates into CASSYSASGGLGEQYF.

The rearrangement links TRBV23-1 to TRBJ2-7; the D is unclear. TRBV23-1 is known as an ORF, though its function is uncertain. The V end was cut by 3 bases, the J end by 2 bases, with 8 bases between. The CDR3 covers 13 residues. Here the CDR3 DNA reads TGCGCCAGCAGTCATCATGTCACCTACGAGCAGTACTTC. Residues: CASSHHVTYEQYF.

This rearrangement joins TRBV6-1 to TRBJ2-7; 10 bases are a match to TRBD2. The germline CDR1 and CDR2 sequences are MNHNS and SASEGT. This CDR3 spans 15 amino acids. Trimming took 3 bases from V and 5 from J; bases not matched to a gene: 7. CDR3 coding DNA: TGTGCCAGCAGTGAGCTGTCTAGCGGGAGCAACGAGCAGTACTTC. Its translation is CASSELSSGSNEQYF.

The chain carries TRBV7-9 and TRBJ1-1, with D perhaps TRBD1 (6 bases). The CDR3 is made up of 13 amino acids. V was pared by 2 bases and J by 11 bases, with 15 bases between. Looked up from germline, CDR1 is SEHNR and CDR2 is FQNEAQ (reference sequence). CDR3: CASSLRPGAGAFF. The CDR3, as DNA: TGTGCCAGCAGCTTAAGACCAGGGGCAGGGGCTTTCTTT.

V and J are TRBV27 and TRBJ1-5; D is undetermined. The CDR3 has 14 amino acids. From germline, CDR1 is MNHEY and CDR2 SMNVEV (reference sequence). Between the trimmed V and J ends, which lost 4 bases and 0 bases, there was a span of 7 bases. In DNA, the CDR3 is TGTGCCAGCAGTTGGGAGAATAGCAATCAGCCCCAGCATTTT. Its translation: CASSWENSNQPQHF.

The rearrangement joins TRBV5-4 to TRBJ2-2; perhaps TRBD2 as D (7 bases). Germline V gene lookup returns CDR1 SGHNT and CDR2 YYREEE (reference sequence). This CDR3 contains 14 residues. Trimming took 7 bases from V and 4 from J, leaving 14 bases between them. The CDR3 reads CASGRGGGTGELFF. Written as DNA, the CDR3 is TGTGCCAGCGGCCGAGGGGGGGGCACCGGGGAGCTGTTTTTT. Using reference TRBV5-4 and TRBJ2-2 for the parts outside the CDR3, the full variable domain is ETGVTQSPTHLIKTRGQQVTLRCSSQSGHNTVSWYQQALGQGPQFIFQYYREEENGRGNFPPRFSGLQFPNYSSELNVNALELDDSALYLCASGRGGGTGELFFGEGSRLTVL.

The CDR3 loop reads CASSYRVPNQPQHF. Written as DNA, the CDR3 is TGCGCCAGCAGTTACAGGGTACCCAATCAGCCCCAGCATTTT. The rearrangement joins TRBV23-1 to TRBJ1-5, with D perhaps matching TRBD1 (6 bases). TRBV23-1 qualifies as an ORF whose function is uncertain. V lost 5 bases to trimming and J lost 3 bases, with 11 bases between them. This CDR3 region has 14 residues.

The V and J genes are TRBV2 and TRBJ2-7; D unclear. The CDR3 is made up of 11 amino acids. The V end was cut by 6 bases, the J end by 3 bases, with 6 bases between. Germline V gene lookup returns CDR1 SNHLY and CDR2 FYNNEI. CDR3 nucleotides: TGTGCCAGCAGCCTAATCTACGAGCAGTACTTC. Translating gives CASSLIYEQYF.

DNA for the CDR3: TGTGCCAGCAATAACTTCGGGAACACTGAAGCTTTCTTT. Amino acids: CASNNFGNTEAFF. The chain links TRBV28 to TRBJ1-1; D not certain. Per germline, CDR1 MDHEN and CDR2 SYDVKM. CDR3 length: 13 amino acids. The V end was cut by 7 bases, the J end by 1 base, with 10 bases between.

The gene calls are TRBV6-1 and TRBJ1-2; 7 nucleotides match TRBD1. With V trimmed by 10 bases and J by 4 bases, 12 bases remained unmatched. CDR1 is MNHNS, CDR2 SASEGT, per germline. This CDR3 has 14 residues. The CDR3 loop is CAIGERGRSYGYTF. The CDR3 nucleotides read TGTGCCATCGGGGAAAGGGGGCGCTCCTATGGCTACACCTTC.

The CDR3 DNA follows: TGTGCCAGCAGTCACAAGGGACAGGGCTTCACTGACTATGGCTACACCTTC. Translating it yields CASSHKGQGFTDYGYTF. V and J are TRBV2 and TRBJ1-2; 9 nucleotides match TRBD1. With V trimmed by 5 bases and J by 3 bases, 13 bases remained unmatched. This CDR3 has 17 residues. The germline V gene encodes CDR1 SNHLY and CDR2 FYNNEI.

The chain joins TRBV18 to TRBJ1-2; D not resolved. CDR1 is KGHSH, CDR2 LQKENI, per germline. V was pared by 0 bases and J by 4 bases, with 9 bases between. The CDR3 is made up of 14 amino acids. The CDR3 DNA sequence: TGTGCCAGCTCACCACCTGGCAGGTTCTATGGCTACACCTTC. This gives the protein CASSPPGRFYGYTF.

V is TRBV15 and J is TRBJ2-7, with 7 positions matching TRBD1. The CDR3 totals 12 residues. With V trimmed by 8 bases and J by 2 bases, 3 bases remained unmatched. Germline-derived CDR1 and CDR2 are LNHNV and YYDKDF (reference sequence). The CDR3 DNA follows: TGTGCCACCGGGCAGGGGGCCTACGAGCAGTACTTC. This encodes CATGQGAYEQYF.